This entry features one T cell receptor beta chain sequence. Its target is not known. This entry belongs to a study of identical twins. General study results and limits: Insertions were fewer in abundant cord blood beta clonotypes, whereas memory repertoires showed none of this pattern. The models gave estimates that fell short of the out-of-frame TCR alpha sharing seen in monozygotic twins.

No donor was unhealthy or non-Caucasian. A universal primer site came from template switching; cDNA carried unique molecular identifiers. From the 5' RACE reads, TCRdb called clonotypes with MiXCR, one entry per CDR3 protein. The sample holds about 690,000 distinct CDR3 sequences, approximately 6% seen once. The sequenced sample was naive T cells sorted from blood. The source is a man between 18 and 29 years old in good health.

This CDR3 reads CASRPQGALADTQYF. CDR3 DNA: TGCGCCAGCAGGCCGCAGGGGGCCTTAGCAGATACGCAGTATTTT. This chain links TRBV5-1 with TRBJ2-3, with 8 nucleotides matching TRBD1. V shed 5 bases, J shed 4 bases, and the junction held 9 bases outside the gene matches. Germline CDR1 reads SGHRS; CDR2 reads YFSETQ. The length of the CDR3 is 15 residues.